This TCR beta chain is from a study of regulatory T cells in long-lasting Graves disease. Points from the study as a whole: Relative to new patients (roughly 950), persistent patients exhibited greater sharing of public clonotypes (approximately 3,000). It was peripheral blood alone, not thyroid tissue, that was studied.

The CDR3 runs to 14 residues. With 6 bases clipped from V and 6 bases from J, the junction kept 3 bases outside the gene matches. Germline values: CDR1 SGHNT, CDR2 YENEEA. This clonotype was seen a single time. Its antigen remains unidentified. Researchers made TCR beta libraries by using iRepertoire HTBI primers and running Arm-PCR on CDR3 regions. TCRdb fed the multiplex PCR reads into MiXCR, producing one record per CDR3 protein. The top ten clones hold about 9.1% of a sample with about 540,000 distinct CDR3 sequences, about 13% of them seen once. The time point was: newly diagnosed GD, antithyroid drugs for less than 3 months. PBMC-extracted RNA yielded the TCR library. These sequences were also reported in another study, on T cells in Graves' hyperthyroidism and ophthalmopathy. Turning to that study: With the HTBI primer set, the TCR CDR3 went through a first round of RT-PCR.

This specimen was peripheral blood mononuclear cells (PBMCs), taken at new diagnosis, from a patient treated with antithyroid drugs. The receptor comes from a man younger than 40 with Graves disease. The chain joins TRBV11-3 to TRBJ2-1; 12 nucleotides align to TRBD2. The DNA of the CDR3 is TGTGCCAGCAGGGAGGGACTAGCGGGCAATGAGCAGTTCTTC. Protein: CASREGLAGNEQFF.